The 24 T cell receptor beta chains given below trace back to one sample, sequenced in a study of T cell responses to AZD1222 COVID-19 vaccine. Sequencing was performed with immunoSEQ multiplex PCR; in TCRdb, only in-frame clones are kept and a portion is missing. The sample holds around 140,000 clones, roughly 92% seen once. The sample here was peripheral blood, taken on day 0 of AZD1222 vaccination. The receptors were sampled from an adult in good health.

This CDR3 is CASSLEKLAGVEQFF. Written as DNA, the CDR3 is TGTGCCAGCAGCTTAGAGAAACTAGCGGGAGTTGAGCAGTTCTTC. The chain uses TRBV7-2 and TRBJ2-1, with 11 bases matching TRBD2. Trimming cost V 1 base and J 9 bases; bases outside gene matches: 5. The CDR3 extends over 15 amino acids. Germline lookup yields CDR1 SGHTA and CDR2 FQGNSA.

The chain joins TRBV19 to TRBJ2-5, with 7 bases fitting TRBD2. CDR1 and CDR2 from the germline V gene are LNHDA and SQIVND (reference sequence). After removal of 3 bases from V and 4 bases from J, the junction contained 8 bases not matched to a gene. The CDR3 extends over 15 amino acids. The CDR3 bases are TGTGCCAGTAGTATTCTCTCAGCGGGAAGAGAGACCCAGTACTTC. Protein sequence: CASSILSAGRETQYF.

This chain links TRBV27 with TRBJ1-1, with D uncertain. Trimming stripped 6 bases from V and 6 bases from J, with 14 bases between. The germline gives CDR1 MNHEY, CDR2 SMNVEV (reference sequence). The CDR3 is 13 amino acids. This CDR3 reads CASRGLGRAEAFF. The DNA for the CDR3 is TGTGCCAGCAGAGGGTTAGGTCGGGCTGAAGCTTTCTTT.

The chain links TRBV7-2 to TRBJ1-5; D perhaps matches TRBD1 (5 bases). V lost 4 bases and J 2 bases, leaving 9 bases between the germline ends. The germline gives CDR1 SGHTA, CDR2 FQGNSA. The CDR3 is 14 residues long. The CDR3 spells CASSSTTGNQPQHF. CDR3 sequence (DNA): TGTGCCAGCAGCTCTACGACAGGCAATCAGCCCCAGCATTTT.

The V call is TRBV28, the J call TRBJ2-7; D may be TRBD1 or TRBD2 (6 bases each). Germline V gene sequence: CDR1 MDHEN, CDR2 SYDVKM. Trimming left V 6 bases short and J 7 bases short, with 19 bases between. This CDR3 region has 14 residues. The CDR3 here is CASRGSGANREQYF. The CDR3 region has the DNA TGTGCCAGCAGAGGTTCGGGGGCCAATCGGGAGCAGTACTTC.

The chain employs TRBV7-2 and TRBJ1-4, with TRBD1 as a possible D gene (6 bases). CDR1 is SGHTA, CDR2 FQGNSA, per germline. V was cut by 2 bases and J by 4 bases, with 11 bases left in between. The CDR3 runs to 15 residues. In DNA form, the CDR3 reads TGTGCCAGCAGCTTACTAGGGGGTGTTAATGAAAAACTGTTTTTT. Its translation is CASSLLGGVNEKLFF.

The chain's CDR3 is CSVEPDRVPGTEAFF. DNA for the CDR3: TGCAGCGTTGAACCGGACAGGGTGCCGGGGACTGAAGCTTTCTTT. The V gene is TRBV29-1, the J gene TRBJ1-1; 8 bases fit TRBD1. The CDR3 contains 15 residues. The trim removed 2 bases at V and 5 bases at J, leaving 10 bases unmatched. Germline V gives CDR1 SQVTM, CDR2 ANQGSEA.

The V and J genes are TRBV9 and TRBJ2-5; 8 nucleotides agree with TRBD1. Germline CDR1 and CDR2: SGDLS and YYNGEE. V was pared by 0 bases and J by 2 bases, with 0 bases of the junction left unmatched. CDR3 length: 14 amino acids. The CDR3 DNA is TGTGCCAGCAGCGTAGGGACAGGGCAAGAGACCCAGTACTTC. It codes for CASSVGTGQETQYF.

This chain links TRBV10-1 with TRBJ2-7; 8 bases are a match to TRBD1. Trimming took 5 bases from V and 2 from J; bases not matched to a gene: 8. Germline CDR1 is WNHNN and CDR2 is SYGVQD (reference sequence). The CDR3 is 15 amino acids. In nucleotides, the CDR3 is TGCGCCAGCAGTCCCGGGACAGGCCCTCCCTACGAGCAGTACTTC. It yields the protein CASSPGTGPPYEQYF.

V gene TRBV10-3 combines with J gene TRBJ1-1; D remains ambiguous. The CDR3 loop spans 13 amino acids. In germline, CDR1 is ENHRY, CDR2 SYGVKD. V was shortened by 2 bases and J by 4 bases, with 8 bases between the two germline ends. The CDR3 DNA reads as TGTGCCATCAGTGAGGGGGAGGGCACTGAAGCTTTCTTT. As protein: CAISEGEGTEAFF.

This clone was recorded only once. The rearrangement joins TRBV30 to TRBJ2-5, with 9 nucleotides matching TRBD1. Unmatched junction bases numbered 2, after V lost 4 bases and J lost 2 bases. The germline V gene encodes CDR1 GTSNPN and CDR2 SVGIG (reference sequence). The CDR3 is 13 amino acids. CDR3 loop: CAWTGTGQETQYF. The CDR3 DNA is TGTGCCTGGACGGGGACAGGGCAAGAGACCCAGTACTTC.

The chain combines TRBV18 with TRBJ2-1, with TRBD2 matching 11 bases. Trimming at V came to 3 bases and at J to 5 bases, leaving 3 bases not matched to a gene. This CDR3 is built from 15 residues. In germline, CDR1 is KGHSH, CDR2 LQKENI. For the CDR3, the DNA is TGTGCCAGCTCACCGCTAGCGGGAGGTAACAATGAGCAGTTCTTC. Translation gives CASSPLAGGNNEQFF.

The CDR3 spells CATSVGVSGTDTQYF. CDR3 nucleotides: TGTGCCACCAGTGTGGGGGTTTCGGGCACAGATACGCAGTATTTT. The genes are TRBV24-1 and TRBJ2-3; TRBD1 or TRBD2 may be the D gene (5 bases each). Trimming stripped 5 bases from V and 1 base from J, with 12 bases between. Per the germline V gene, CDR1 is KGHDR and CDR2 is SFDVKD. The CDR3 spans 15 residues.

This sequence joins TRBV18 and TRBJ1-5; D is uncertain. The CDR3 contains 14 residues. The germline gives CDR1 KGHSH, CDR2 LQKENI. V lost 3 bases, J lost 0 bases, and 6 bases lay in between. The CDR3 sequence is CASSPAISNQPQHF. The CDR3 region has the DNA TGTGCCAGCTCACCGGCGATTAGCAATCAGCCCCAGCATTTT. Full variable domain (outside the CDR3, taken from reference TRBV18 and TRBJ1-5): NAGVMQNPRHLVRRRGQEARLRCSPMKGHSHVYWYRQLPEEGLKFMVYLQKENIIDESGMPKERFSAEFPKEGPSILRIQQVVRGDSAAYFCASSPAISNQPQHFGDGTRLSIL.

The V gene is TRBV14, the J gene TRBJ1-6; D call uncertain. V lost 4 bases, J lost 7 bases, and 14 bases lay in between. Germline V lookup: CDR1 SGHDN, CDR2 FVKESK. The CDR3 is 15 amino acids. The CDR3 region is CASSLESTANSPLHF. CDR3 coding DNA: TGTGCCAGCAGCCTGGAGAGCACAGCGAATTCACCCCTCCACTTT.

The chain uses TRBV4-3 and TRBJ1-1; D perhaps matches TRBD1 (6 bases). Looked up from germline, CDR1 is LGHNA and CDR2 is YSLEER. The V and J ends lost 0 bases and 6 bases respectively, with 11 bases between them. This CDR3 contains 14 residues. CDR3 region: CASSQDLAGAEAFF. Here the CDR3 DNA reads TGCGCCAGCAGCCAAGATTTGGCAGGGGCTGAAGCTTTCTTT.

For the CDR3, the DNA is TGTGCCAGCAGCGTAATCGGGGGGCGTTCTGACTATGGCTACACCTTC. Translation gives CASSVIGGRSDYGYTF. The chain recombines TRBV9 with TRBJ1-2; D possibly corresponds to TRBD1 (6 bases). Trimming removed 1 base at V and 3 bases at J, with 16 bases between. CDR1 SGDLS and CDR2 YYNGEE come from the germline V gene. The CDR3 totals 16 residues.

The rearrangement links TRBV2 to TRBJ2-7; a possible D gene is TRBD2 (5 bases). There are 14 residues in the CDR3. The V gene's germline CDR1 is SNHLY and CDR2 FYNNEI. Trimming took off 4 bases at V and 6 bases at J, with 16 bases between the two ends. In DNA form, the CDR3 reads TGTGCCAGCAGTGCGGGGTTCCCCCCTGGCGAGCAGTACTTC. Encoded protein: CASSAGFPPGEQYF.

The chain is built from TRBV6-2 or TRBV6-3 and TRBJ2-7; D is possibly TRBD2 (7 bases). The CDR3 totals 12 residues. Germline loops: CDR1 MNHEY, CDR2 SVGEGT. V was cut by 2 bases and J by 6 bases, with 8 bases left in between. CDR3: CASSYRGGEQYF. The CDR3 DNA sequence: TGTGCCAGCAGTTACAGGGGGGGCGAGCAGTACTTC.

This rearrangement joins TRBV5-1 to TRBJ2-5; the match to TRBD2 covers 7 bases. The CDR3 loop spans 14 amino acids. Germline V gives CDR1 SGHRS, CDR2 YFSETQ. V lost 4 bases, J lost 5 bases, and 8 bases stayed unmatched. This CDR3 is CASSLLGGSETQYF. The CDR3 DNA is TGCGCCAGCAGCCTCTTGGGGGGGTCGGAGACCCAGTACTTC.

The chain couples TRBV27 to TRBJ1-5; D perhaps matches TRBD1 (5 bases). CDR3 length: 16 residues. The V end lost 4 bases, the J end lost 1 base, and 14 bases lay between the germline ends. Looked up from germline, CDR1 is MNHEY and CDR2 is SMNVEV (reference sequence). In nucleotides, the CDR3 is TGTGCCAGCAGTTCCGAGGCGCAGGGAAGCAATCAGCCCCAGCATTTT. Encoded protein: CASSSEAQGSNQPQHF.

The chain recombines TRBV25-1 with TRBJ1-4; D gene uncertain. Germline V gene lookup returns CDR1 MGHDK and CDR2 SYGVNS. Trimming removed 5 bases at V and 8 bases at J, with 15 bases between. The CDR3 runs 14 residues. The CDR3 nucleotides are TGTGCCAGCAGTCTGTGGGAGGGCGGCGAAAAACTGTTTTTT. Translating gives CASSLWEGGEKLFF.

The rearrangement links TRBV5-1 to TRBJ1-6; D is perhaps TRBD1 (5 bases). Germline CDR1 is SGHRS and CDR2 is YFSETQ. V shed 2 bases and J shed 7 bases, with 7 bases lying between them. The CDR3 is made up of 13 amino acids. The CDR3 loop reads CASSFGGNSPLHF. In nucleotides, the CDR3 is TGCGCCAGCAGCTTTGGGGGAAATTCACCCCTCCACTTT.

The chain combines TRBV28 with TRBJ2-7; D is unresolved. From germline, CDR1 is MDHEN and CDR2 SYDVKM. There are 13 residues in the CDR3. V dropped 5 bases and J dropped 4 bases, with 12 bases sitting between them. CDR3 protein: CASSPPRRYEQYF. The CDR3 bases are TGTGCCAGCAGTCCCCCCAGGCGGTACGAGCAGTACTTC. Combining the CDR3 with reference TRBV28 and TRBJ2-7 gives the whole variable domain DVKVTQSSRYLVKRTGEKVFLECVQDMDHENMFWYRQDPGLGLRLIYFSYDVKMKEKGDIPEGYSVSREKKERFSLILESASTNQTSMYLCASSPPRRYEQYFGPGTRLTVT.